These T cell receptor beta chains were read from a single sample in a study of T cells in tuberculosis. TCRdb's copy holds only in-frame clones and misses some; the assay was immunoSEQ multiplex PCR. Of more than 35,000 clones listed, more than 90% are singletons. The specimen sequenced was PBMCs. Source of these receptors: a donor aged 10-30 years with latent tuberculosis or without tuberculosis infection. CDR3s include the opening cysteine and the closing phenylalanine or tryptophan. The order of the fields is CDR3 protein, CDR3 DNA, J gene, clone size, V gene, D gene. The D gene is left open where the match is weak. Expanded clones get a size class; other rows say once, few or many, or leave the size out.

CDR3: CAWSGQGLNEQYF; DNA: TGTGCCTGGAGTGGACAGGGTTTGAACGAGCAGTACTTC; J: TRBJ2-7; size: NA; V: TRBV30; D: TRBD1
CDR3: CSVEDPGGQIYGYTF; DNA: TGCAGCGTTGAAGATCCTGGGGGACAGATCTATGGCTACACCTTC; J: TRBJ1-2; size: NA; V: TRBV29-1; D: TRBD1
CDR3: CASSQLTSGGTNTGELFF; DNA: TGCGCCAGCAGTCAATTGACTAGCGGGGGAACAAACACCGGGGAGCTGTTTTTT; J: TRBJ2-2; size: NA; V: TRBV23-1; D: TRBD2
CDR3: CASSLTVGENEQFF; DNA: TGTGCCAGCAGCCTCACGGTTGGGGAGAATGAGCAGTTCTTC; J: TRBJ2-1; size: NA; V: TRBV7-3; D: NA
CDR3: CASSNAGTGPNSGNTIYF; DNA: TGTGCCAGCAGCAATGCCGGGACAGGTCCTAACTCTGGAAACACCATATATTTT; J: TRBJ1-3; size: NA; V: TRBV5-6; D: TRBD1
CDR3: CASSFVWREDTGELFF; DNA: TGTGCCAGCAGCTTCGTCTGGCGGGAGGACACCGGGGAGCTGTTTTTT; J: TRBJ2-2; size: NA; V: TRBV6-6; D: TRBD2
CDR3: CAIGQGGEKLFF; DNA: TGTGCCATAGGACAGGGCGGTGAAAAACTGTTTTTT; J: TRBJ1-4; size: NA; V: TRBV10-3; D: TRBD1
CDR3: CASRIKDRLGFGNQPQHF; DNA: TGTGCCAGTAGGATAAAGGACAGACTGGGGTTTGGCAATCAGCCCCAGCATTTT; J: TRBJ1-5; size: NA; V: TRBV19; D: NA
CDR3: CASSPDRAEAFF; DNA: TGCGCCAGCAGCCCCGACAGGGCTGAAGCTTTCTTT; J: TRBJ1-1; size: once; V: TRBV5-1; D: TRBD1
CDR3: CASSLRDSPNYGYTF; DNA: TGCGCCAGCAGCTTGCGGGACAGTCCTAACTATGGCTACACCTTC; J: TRBJ1-2; size: NA; V: TRBV5-1; D: TRBD1
CDR3: CASSLSTEPYSNQPQHF; DNA: TGTGCCAGCAGCTTATCCACCGAACCCTATAGCAATCAGCCCCAGCATTTT; J: TRBJ1-5; size: NA; V: TRBV11-3; D: NA
CDR3: CASSLRQGARDTEAFF; DNA: TGTGCCAGCAGCCTCAGACAGGGGGCGCGGGACACTGAAGCTTTCTTT; J: TRBJ1-1; size: NA; V: TRBV14; D: TRBD1
CDR3: CASSPTSGRISYEQYF; DNA: TGCGCCAGCAGCCCCACTAGCGGGAGGATCTCCTACGAGCAGTACTTC; J: TRBJ2-7; size: NA; V: TRBV4-1; D: TRBD2
CDR3: CASRSTGTSGRPRQDEQFF; DNA: TGTGCCAGCAGGTCTACCGGGACTAGCGGGAGACCCCGCCAAGATGAGCAGTTCTTC; J: TRBJ2-1; size: NA; V: TRBV2; D: TRBD2
CDR3: CASSQDGSGEGTDTQYF; DNA: TGCGCCAGCAGCCAAGATGGGAGCGGGGAGGGCACAGATACGCAGTATTTT; J: TRBJ2-3; size: once; V: TRBV4-1; D: TRBD2
CDR3: CASSGLGAKINYGYTF; DNA: TGCGCCAGCAGTGGGTTAGGGGCCAAGATTAACTATGGCTACACCTTC; J: TRBJ1-2; size: NA; V: TRBV10-2; D: NA
CDR3: CASSPHRTQNYGYTF; DNA: TGTGCCAGCAGTCCCCATAGGACACAAAACTATGGCTACACCTTC; J: TRBJ1-2; size: NA; V: TRBV27; D: NA
CDR3: CASSPQGQGTYEQYF; DNA: TGTGCCAGCAGCCCTCAAGGACAGGGAACCTACGAGCAGTACTTC; J: TRBJ2-7; size: NA; V: TRBV5-6; D: TRBD1
CDR3: CASSSGAGVGYTF; DNA: TGTGCCAGCAGCTCAGGGGCCGGCGTTGGCTACACCTTC; J: TRBJ1-2; size: medium-sized; V: TRBV11-3; D: NA
CDR3: CASSSSSGRAVEQFF; DNA: TGTGCCAGTAGTTCCTCGAGCGGGAGGGCGGTTGAGCAGTTCTTC; J: TRBJ2-1; size: NA; V: TRBV19; D: TRBD2
CDR3: CASSRFGQAGELFF; DNA: TGTGCCAGCAGTCGTTTTGGACAGGCCGGGGAGCTGTTTTTT; J: TRBJ2-2; size: NA; V: TRBV5-4; D: TRBD1
CDR3: CASEDSNQPQHF; DNA: TGTGCCAGCGAGGATAGCAATCAGCCCCAGCATTTT; J: TRBJ1-5; size: NA; V: TRBV9; D: NA
CDR3: CASSPPSFQGVIDTQYF; DNA: TGTGCCAGCTCACCACCGTCCTTCCAGGGTGTAATAGATACGCAGTATTTT; J: TRBJ2-3; size: NA; V: TRBV18; D: NA
CDR3: CASSQRRDTQAFF; DNA: TGTGCCAGCAGCCAACGTCGGGACACTCAAGCTTTCTTT; J: TRBJ1-1; size: NA; V: TRBV7-8; D: NA
CDR3: CASRFLDRNEQYF; DNA: TGTGCCAGCAGATTCCTGGACAGAAACGAGCAGTACTTC; J: TRBJ2-7; size: once; V: TRBV6-5; D: NA
CDR3: CASSYPRVSQGYTF; DNA: TGTGCCAGCAGTTACCCGAGGGTATCGCAAGGCTACACCTTC; J: TRBJ1-2; size: NA; V: TRBV6-6; D: NA
CDR3: CASSTREGVTDTQYF; DNA: TGTGCCAGTAGTACAAGGGAAGGGGTCACAGATACGCAGTATTTT; J: TRBJ2-3; size: NA; V: TRBV19; D: NA
CDR3: CASSRPDRDEQFRSYTF; DNA: TGCGCCAGCAGCAGACCAGACAGGGACGAGCAATTTCGGAGCTACACCTTC; J: TRBJ1-2; size: once; V: TRBV5-1; D: TRBD1
CDR3: CASSYPSDQYF; DNA: TGTGCCAGCAGTTACCCTAGCGATCAGTATTTT; J: TRBJ2-3; size: NA; V: TRBV6-5; D: NA
CDR3: CSVDLYGLAGGYNEQFF; DNA: TGCAGCGTTGATTTGTATGGGTTAGCGGGAGGGTACAATGAGCAGTTCTTC; J: TRBJ2-1; size: NA; V: TRBV29-1; D: TRBD2
CDR3: CASSVTGFAEAFF; DNA: TGTGCCAGCAGCGTGACAGGATTTGCTGAAGCTTTCTTT; J: TRBJ1-1; size: NA; V: TRBV2; D: NA
CDR3: CAWSVRGDSGYTF; DNA: TGTGCCTGGAGTGTACGTGGTGACAGTGGCTACACCTTC; J: TRBJ1-2; size: NA; V: TRBV30; D: NA
CDR3: CASRQGTGVNYGYTF; DNA: TGTGCCAGCAGGCAAGGGACAGGCGTTAACTATGGCTACACCTTC; J: TRBJ1-2; size: NA; V: TRBV5-6; D: TRBD1
CDR3: CASSPEGAGKNIQYF; DNA: TGTGCCAGCAGCCCCGAGGGGGCCGGCAAAAACATTCAGTACTTC; J: TRBJ2-4; size: once; V: TRBV7-9; D: TRBD1
CDR3: CASSSGLAVYNEQFF; DNA: TGTGCCAGCAGCTCAGGACTAGCGGTTTACAATGAGCAGTTCTTC; J: TRBJ2-1; size: NA; V: TRBV9; D: TRBD2
CDR3: CASSSGLSSGEQYF; DNA: TGTGCCAGCAGTTCGGGACTTTCCTCCGGCGAGCAGTACTTC; J: TRBJ2-7; size: NA; V: TRBV6-5; D: NA